The subject of this entry is one T cell receptor beta chain. This specimen belongs to a study of early T cells in non-severe SARS-CoV-2 infection. TCRdb called the 5' RACE reads again in MiXCR, with one record for every CDR3 protein. The sample holds about 69,000 distinct CDR3 sequences, roughly 9.4% seen once. The CDR3 consists of 14 residues. CDR1 and CDR2 from the germline V gene are SGHAT and FQNNGV. V dropped 1 base and J dropped 1 base, with 8 bases sitting between them. Sequencing input: whole blood. This chain uses TRBV11-2 with TRBJ2-7, with a weak D call TRBD2 (5 bases). This receptor was obtained from an adult who was a healthcare worker with PCR-confirmed SARS-CoV-2 infection or an uninfected control (not recorded which). The CDR3 region is CASSLVSGSYEQYF. The CDR3 DNA reads as TGTGCCAGCAGCTTAGTAAGCGGTTCCTACGAGCAGTACTTC.